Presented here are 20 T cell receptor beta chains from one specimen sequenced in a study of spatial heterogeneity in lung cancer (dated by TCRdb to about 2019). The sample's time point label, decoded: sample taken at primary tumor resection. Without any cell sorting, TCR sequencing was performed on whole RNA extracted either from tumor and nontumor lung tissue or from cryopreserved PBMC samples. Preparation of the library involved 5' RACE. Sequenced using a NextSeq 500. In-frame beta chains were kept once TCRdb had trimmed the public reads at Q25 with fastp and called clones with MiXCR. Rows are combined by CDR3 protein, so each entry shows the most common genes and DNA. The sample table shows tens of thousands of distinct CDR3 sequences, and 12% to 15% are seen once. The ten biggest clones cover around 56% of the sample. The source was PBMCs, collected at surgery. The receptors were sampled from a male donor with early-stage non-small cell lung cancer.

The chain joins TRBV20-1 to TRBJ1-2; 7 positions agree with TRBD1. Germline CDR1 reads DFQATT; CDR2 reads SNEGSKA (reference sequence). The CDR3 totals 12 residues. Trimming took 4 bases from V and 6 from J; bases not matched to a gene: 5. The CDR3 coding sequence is TGCAGTGCTACGGGACAGCCCAATGGCTACACCTTC. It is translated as CSATGQPNGYTF.

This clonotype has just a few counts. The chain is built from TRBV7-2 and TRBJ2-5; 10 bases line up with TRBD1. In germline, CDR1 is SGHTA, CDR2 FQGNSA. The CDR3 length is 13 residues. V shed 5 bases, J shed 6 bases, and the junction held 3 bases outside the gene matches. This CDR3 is CASSTDRGKTQYF. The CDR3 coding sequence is TGTGCCAGCAGCACGGACAGGGGGAAGACCCAGTACTTC.

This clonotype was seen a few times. DNA for the CDR3: TGTGCCAGCCCTCGAAACGACGGGACCCAGCCCCAGCATTTT. This gives the protein CASPRNDGTQPQHF. The V call is TRBV5-6, the J call TRBJ1-5; the D gene is possibly TRBD1 (5 bases). The CDR3 spans 14 residues. V lost 7 bases, J lost 7 bases, and 18 bases lay in between. Germline CDR1 and CDR2: SGHDT and YYEEEE.

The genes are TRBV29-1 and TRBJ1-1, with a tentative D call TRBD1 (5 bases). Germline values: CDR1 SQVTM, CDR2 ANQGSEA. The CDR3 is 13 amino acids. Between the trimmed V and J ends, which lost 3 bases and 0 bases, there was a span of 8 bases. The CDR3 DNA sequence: TGCAGCGTTGACAGGGCCATGAACACTGAAGCTTTCTTT. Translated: CSVDRAMNTEAFF.

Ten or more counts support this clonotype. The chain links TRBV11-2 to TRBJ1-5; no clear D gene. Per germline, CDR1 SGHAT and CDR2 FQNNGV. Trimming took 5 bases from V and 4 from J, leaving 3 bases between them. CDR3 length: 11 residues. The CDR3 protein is CASSQNQPQHF. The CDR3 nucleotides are TGTGCCAGCAGCCAAAATCAGCCCCAGCATTTT.

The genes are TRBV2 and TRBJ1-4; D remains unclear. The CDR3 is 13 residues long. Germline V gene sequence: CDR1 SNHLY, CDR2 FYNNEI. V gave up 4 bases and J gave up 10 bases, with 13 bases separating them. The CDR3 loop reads CASSAVAGGKLFF. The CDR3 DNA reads TGTGCCAGCAGTGCGGTGGCAGGAGGAAAACTGTTTTTT.

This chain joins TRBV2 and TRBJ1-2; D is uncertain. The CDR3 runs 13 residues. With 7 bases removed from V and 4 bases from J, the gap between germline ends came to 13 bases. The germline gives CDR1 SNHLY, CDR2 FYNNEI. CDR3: CASTRWNLYGYTF. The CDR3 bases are TGTGCCAGCACTAGGTGGAACCTCTATGGCTACACCTTC.

CDR3 nucleotide sequence: TGCAGTGCATCGGGACTACTAGAAGATGAGCAGTTCTTC. Translation gives CSASGLLEDEQFF. The gene calls are TRBV20-1 and TRBJ2-1; 7 bases are a match to TRBD2. Germline CDR1 is DFQATT and CDR2 is SNEGSKA (reference sequence). Trimming at V came to 6 bases and at J to 8 bases, leaving 10 bases not matched to a gene. The CDR3 extends over 13 amino acids.

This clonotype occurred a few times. CDR3 DNA: TGCAGCGTTGTGCAGCATACGCAGTATTTT. It codes for CSVVQHTQYF. V usage is TRBV29-1 and J usage is TRBJ2-3; D unresolved. V dropped 4 bases and J dropped 7 bases, with 6 bases sitting between them. The CDR3 runs 10 residues. Germline-derived CDR1 and CDR2 are SQVTM and ANQGSEA.

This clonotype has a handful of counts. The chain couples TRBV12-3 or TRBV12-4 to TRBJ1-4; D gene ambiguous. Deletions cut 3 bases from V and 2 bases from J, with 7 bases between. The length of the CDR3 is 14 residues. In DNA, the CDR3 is TGTGCCAGCAGTTTGAGTGGGACTAATGAAAAACTGTTTTTT. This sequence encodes CASSLSGTNEKLFF.

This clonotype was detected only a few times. The CDR3 spells CASSQLGQGAGEKLFF. CDR3 DNA: TGCGCCAGCAGCCAACTCGGACAGGGGGCCGGAGAAAAACTGTTTTTT. The chain carries TRBV4-1 and TRBJ1-4, with 11 bases identical to TRBD1. Germline V lookup: CDR1 MGHRA, CDR2 YSYEKL. Unmatched junction bases numbered 7, after V lost 2 bases and J lost 8 bases. The CDR3 has 16 amino acids.

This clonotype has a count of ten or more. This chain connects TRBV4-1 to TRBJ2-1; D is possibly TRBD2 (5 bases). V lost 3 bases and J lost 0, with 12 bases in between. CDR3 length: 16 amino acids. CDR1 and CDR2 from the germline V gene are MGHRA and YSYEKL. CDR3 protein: CASSQTGLSSYNEQFF. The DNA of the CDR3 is TGCGCCAGCAGCCAGACCGGACTTAGCTCCTACAATGAGCAGTTCTTC.

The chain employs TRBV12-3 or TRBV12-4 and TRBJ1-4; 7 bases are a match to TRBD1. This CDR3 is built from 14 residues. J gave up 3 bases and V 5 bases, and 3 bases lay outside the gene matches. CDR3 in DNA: TGTGCCAGCAGTCCGGGACAGCCTAATGAAAAACTGTTTTTT. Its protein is CASSPGQPNEKLFF.

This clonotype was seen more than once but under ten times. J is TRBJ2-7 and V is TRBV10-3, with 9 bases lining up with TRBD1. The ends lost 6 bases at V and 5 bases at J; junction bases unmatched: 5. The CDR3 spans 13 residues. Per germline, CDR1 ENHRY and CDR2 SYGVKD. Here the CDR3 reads CAISRDRVHEQYF. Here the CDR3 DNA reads TGTGCCATCAGCCGGGACAGGGTCCACGAGCAGTACTTC.

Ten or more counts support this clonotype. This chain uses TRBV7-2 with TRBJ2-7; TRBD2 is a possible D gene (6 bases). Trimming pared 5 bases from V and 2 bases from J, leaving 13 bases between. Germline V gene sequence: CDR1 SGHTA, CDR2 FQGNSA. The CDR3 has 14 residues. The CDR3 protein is CASSPSGTAYEQYF. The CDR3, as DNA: TGTGCCAGCAGCCCCTCCGGGACTGCCTACGAGCAGTACTTC. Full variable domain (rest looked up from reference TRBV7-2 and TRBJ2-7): GAGVSQSPSNKVTEKGKDVELRCDPISGHTALYWYRQSLGQGLEFLIYFQGNSAPDKSGLPSDRFSAERTGGSVSTLTIQRTQQEDSAVYLCASSPSGTAYEQYFGPGTRLTVT.

CDR3 bases: TGTGCCAGCAGCCAAGAATGGGACATGTGGGACACTGAAGCTTTCTTT. Translated: CASSQEWDMWDTEAFF. The chain carries TRBV4-2 and TRBJ1-1; possible D gene TRBD1, 6 bases. V shed 0 bases and J shed 3 bases, with 14 bases lying between them. This CDR3 spans 16 amino acids. The germline V gene has CDR1 LGHNA and CDR2 YNFKEQ.

The CDR3 spells CASSRQPQETQYF. The CDR3 bases are TGTGCCAGCAGTAGACAGCCCCAAGAGACCCAGTACTTC. This chain links TRBV2 with TRBJ2-5; possibly TRBD1 for D (5 bases). CDR3 size: 13 residues. Germline V lookup: CDR1 SNHLY, CDR2 FYNNEI. V was clipped by 5 bases and J by 1 base, with 8 bases between them. The full variable domain, rest sourced from reference TRBV2 and TRBJ2-5, is EPEVTQTPSHQVTQMGQEVILRCVPISNHLYFYWYRQILGQKVEFLVSFYNNEISEKSEIFDDQFSVERPDGSNFTLKIRSTKLEDSAMYFCASSRQPQETQYFGPGTRLLVL.

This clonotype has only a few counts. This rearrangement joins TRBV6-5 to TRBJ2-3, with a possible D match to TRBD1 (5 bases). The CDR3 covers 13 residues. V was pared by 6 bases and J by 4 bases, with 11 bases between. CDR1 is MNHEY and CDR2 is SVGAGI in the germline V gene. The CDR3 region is CASRAPGPDTQYF. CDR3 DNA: TGTGCCAGCAGGGCGCCAGGGCCAGATACGCAGTATTTT.

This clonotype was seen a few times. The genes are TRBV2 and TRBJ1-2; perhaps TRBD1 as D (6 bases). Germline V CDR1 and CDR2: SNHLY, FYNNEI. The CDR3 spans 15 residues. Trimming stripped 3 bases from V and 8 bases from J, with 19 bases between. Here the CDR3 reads CASSETGSVFGGYTF. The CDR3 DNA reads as TGTGCCAGCAGTGAGACAGGTTCCGTCTTTGGGGGCTACACCTTC.

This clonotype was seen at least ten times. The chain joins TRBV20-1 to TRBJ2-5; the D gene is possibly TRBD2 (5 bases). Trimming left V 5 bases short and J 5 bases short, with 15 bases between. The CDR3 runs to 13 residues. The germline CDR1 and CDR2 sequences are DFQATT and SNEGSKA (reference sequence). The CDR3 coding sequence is TGCAGTGCTCCCCTCACTAGTCTTGAGACCCAGTACTTC. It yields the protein CSAPLTSLETQYF.